This T cell receptor beta chain was captured in a study of cytomegalovirus exposure and HLA in healthy donors. Study information: Of the donors genotyped, several hundred in all, 65% to 90% fell in the Caucasian-associated ancestry cluster.

Amplification used 60 Vbeta primers and 13 Jbeta primers. Produced via immunoSEQ multiplex PCR; TCRdb's table is partial and in-frame only. The table has about 120,000 clones, about three quarters seen once; the top ten hold about 2.9%. Worth noting for this clone: Its specificity is not known.

Study-level results: The dataset shows that most TCR sequences were rare, while some public TCRs occurred in many donors. An analysis that came later showed most CMV-associated TCR beta chains appearing HLA-restricted.

The V and J ends lost 5 bases and 5 bases respectively, with 9 bases between them. The length of the CDR3 is 11 residues. CDR1 is DFQATT and CDR2 is SNEGSKA in the germline V gene (reference sequence). The chain joins TRBV20-1 to TRBJ2-5; D remains ambiguous. The sequencing sample was made of PBMCs. The TCR originated in a woman aged 55 to 70 in good health and CMV-seropositive. The CDR3 reads CSAWSAETQYF. Here the CDR3 DNA reads TGCAGTGCTTGGAGTGCTGAGACCCAGTACTTC.